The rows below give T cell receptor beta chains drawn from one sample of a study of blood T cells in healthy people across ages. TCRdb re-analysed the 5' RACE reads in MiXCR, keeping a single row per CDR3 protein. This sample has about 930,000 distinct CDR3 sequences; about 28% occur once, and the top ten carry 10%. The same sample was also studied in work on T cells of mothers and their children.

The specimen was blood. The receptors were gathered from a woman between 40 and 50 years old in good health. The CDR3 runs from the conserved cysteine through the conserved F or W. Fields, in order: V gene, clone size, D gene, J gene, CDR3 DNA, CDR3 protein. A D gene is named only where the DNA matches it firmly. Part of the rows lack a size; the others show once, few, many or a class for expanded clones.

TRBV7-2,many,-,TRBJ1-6,TGTGCCAGCAGTCTAGGAGATTCACCCCTCCACTTT,CASSLGDSPLHF
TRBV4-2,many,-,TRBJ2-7,TGTGCCAGCAGCCCCCTATCTTTCGGGGGCAAGGACGAGCAGTACTTC,CASSPLSFGGKDEQYF
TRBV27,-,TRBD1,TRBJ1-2,TGTGCCAGCAGCCGGGACAGGGGTACAGCTAACTATGGCTACACCTTC,CASSRDRGTANYGYTF
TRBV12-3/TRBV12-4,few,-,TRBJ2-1,TGTGCCAGCAGTCTCTGGGGGGACGTGGCCGAGCAGTTCTTC,CASSLWGDVAEQFF
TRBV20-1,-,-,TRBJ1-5,TGCAGTGCCCAGGACGGGACTTATAGCAATCAGCCCCAGCATTTT,CSAQDGTYSNQPQHF
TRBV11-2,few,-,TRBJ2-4,TGTGCCAGCAGCCCCCGGCGGGGAGCCAAAAACATTCAGTACTTC,CASSPRRGAKNIQYF
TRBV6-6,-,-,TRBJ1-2,TGTGCCAGCAACCTTGATGGGGTGTCGGGCTACACCTTC,CASNLDGVSGYTF
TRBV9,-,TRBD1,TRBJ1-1,TGTGCCAGCAGCGCCTCAGGGGGCGTGAACACTGAAGCTTTCTTT,CASSASGGVNTEAFF
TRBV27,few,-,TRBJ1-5,TGTGCCAGCAGTTTATCTAGGGGCGCCCGGGTGCCCCAGCATTTT,CASSLSRGARVPQHF
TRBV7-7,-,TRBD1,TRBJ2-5,TGTGCTAGCAGCTTACGCCAACAGGGGGGAGAGACCCAGTACTTC,CASSLRQQGGETQYF
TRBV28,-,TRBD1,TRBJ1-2,TGTGCCAGCTACTCCACAGGGGAGGGCTATGGCTACACCTTC,CASYSTGEGYGYTF
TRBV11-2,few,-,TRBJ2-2,TGTGCCAGCAGCTTAGTATTTGACACCGGGGAGCTGTTTTTT,CASSLVFDTGELFF
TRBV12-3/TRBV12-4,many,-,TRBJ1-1,TGTGCCAGCAGTTCGAACCGACAGGCTAACACTGAAGCTTTCTTT,CASSSNRQANTEAFF
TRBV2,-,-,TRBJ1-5,TGTGCCAGCAGTGCAACAGGGAATCAGCCCCAGCATTTT,CASSATGNQPQHF
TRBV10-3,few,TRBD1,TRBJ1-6,TGTGCCATCAGTGAAGGGGGGACAGCTAATTCATCCCTCCACTTT,CAISEGGTANSSLHF
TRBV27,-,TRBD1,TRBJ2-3,TGTGCCAGCAGGCGAGGGACCGGGACAGGGGGCTTAGATACGCAGTATTTT,CASRRGTGTGGLDTQYF
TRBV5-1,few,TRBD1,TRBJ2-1,TGCGCCAGCAGCTCCGTCGAGGGGGCGAGTGAGCAGTTCTTC,CASSSVEGASEQFF
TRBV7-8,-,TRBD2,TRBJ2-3,TGTGCCAGCAGCTTTGCTAGCGGCGCAACAAGCACAGATACGCAGTATTTT,CASSFASGATSTDTQYF
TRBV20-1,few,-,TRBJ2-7,TGCAGTGCTAGCTCACCAGGGGCCCCCTACGAGCAGTACTTC,CSASSPGAPYEQYF
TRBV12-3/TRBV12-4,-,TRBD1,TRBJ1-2,TGTGCCAGCAGTTTAGGTGGGACAGGGGTTCCCACTAACTATGGCTACACCTTC,CASSLGGTGVPTNYGYTF
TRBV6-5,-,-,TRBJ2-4,TGTGCCAGCAGTTACTCTAGGTTGGATGAGCAGTACTTC,CASSYSRLDEQYF
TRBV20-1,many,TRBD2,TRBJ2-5,TGCAGTGCAACCGGGGGGACGCGGCAAGAGACCCAGTACTTC,CSATGGTRQETQYF
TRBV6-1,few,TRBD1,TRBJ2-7,TGTGCCAGCAGTGGGGTGACAGGGGGAAAACACGAGCAGTACTTC,CASSGVTGGKHEQYF
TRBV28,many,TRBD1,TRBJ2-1,TGTGCCAGCAGTCCCGACAGGGTTATCAACAATGAGCAGTTCTTC,CASSPDRVINNEQFF
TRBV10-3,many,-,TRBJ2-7,TGTGCCATCAGTGAGTACACTAGACCTTACGAGCAGTACTTC,CAISEYTRPYEQYF
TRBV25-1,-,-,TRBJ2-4,TGTGCCAGCAGTTTGGGGCAGGGAGCCCGGGAGCAGTACTTC,CASSLGQGAREQYF
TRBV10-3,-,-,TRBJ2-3,TGTGCCATCAGTGAGTTGTGGGGAAGGGGCACAGATACGCAGTATTTT,CAISELWGRGTDTQYF
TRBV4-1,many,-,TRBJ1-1,TGCGCCAGCAGCCAAGGCAGGGGCACTGAAGCTTTCTTT,CASSQGRGTEAFF
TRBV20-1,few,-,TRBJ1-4,TGCAGTGCCAGAGCGACTAACCTAACAACTAATGAAAAACTGTTTTTT,CSARATNLTTNEKLFF
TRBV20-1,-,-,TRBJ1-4,TGCAGTGCGAAGGGGGTTAATGAAAAACTGTTTTTT,CSAKGVNEKLFF
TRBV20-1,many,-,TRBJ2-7,TGCAGTGCTAGAGACTCCAGGGGTCGCTACGAGCAGTACTTC,CSARDSRGRYEQYF
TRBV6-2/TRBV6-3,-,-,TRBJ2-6,TGTGCCAGCAGCCTCGGGTGGACTGGGGCCAACGTCCTGACTTTC,CASSLGWTGANVLTF